These 24 T cell receptor beta chains were sequenced from one sample in a study of blood T cell repertoires in COVID-19 (TCRdb year 2020). The method behind the library was the immunoSEQ multiplex PCR assay. TCRdb re-hosts the immuneACCESS table, in-frame sequences only. Its copies lack some clones; in the studies checked, an unresolved V gene accounts for under half of them, and the cause for the rest is not known. The table for this sample lists hundreds of thousands of clones; around 88% of them were counted only once. The ten largest clones capture around an eighth of the sample. Sequencing input: peripheral blood. The origin of the receptors is a woman between 45 and 65 years old with COVID-19, enrolled during active disease.

This clone was seen more than once but under ten times. This chain connects TRBV20-1 to TRBJ1-6, with D maybe TRBD1 (5 bases). Trimming left V 3 bases short and J 7 bases short, with 13 bases between. The V gene's germline CDR1 is DFQATT and CDR2 SNEGSKA (reference sequence). The CDR3 runs 14 residues. The CDR3: CSASSGRENSPLHF. In DNA form, the CDR3 reads TGCAGTGCTAGTAGTGGCAGGGAAAATTCACCCCTCCACTTT.

In its sample, this clone was seen a few times. The J gene is TRBJ1-5, the V gene TRBV7-9, with 7 bases fitting TRBD1. The CDR3 loop spans 15 amino acids. CDR1 is SEHNR and CDR2 is FQNEAQ in the germline V gene (reference sequence). Trimming at V came to 5 bases and at J to 4 bases, leaving 8 bases not matched to a gene. This CDR3 reads CASSLGTADNQPQHF. The CDR3 coding sequence is TGTGCCAGCAGCCTGGGGACAGCCGATAATCAGCCCCAGCATTTT.

J is TRBJ1-2 and V is TRBV13; D gene unclear. Trimming left V 3 bases short and J 6 bases short, with 11 bases between. Germline CDR1 and CDR2: PRHDT and FYEKMQ (reference sequence). The CDR3 is made up of 13 amino acids. CDR3 sequence: CASSFGSNDGYTF. CDR3 nucleotides: TGTGCCAGCAGCTTCGGGTCCAACGATGGCTACACCTTC.

This clone was observed a handful of times. V usage is TRBV2 and J usage is TRBJ1-1, with 9 nucleotides matching TRBD1. The J segment lost 3 bases and the V segment lost 3 bases, leaving 8 bases of the junction unmatched. The V gene's germline CDR1 is SNHLY and CDR2 FYNNEI. The CDR3 consists of 16 residues. The DNA for the CDR3 is TGTGCCAGCAGTGAGTTGGGACAGGGAGGTTACACTGAAGCTTTCTTT. It specifies CASSELGQGGYTEAFF. Full variable domain (rest looked up from reference TRBV2 and TRBJ1-1): EPEVTQTPSHQVTQMGQEVILRCVPISNHLYFYWYRQILGQKVEFLVSFYNNEISEKSEIFDDQFSVERPDGSNFTLKIRSTKLEDSAMYFCASSELGQGGYTEAFFGQGTRLTVV.

The chain links TRBV19 to TRBJ1-1; D unclear. Germline CDR1 and CDR2: LNHDA and SQIVND (reference sequence). Trimming took off 3 bases at V and 0 bases at J, with 11 bases between the two ends. The CDR3 totals 15 residues. CDR3 sequence (DNA): TGTGCCAGTAGTATTCAGGCTCAGGTGAACACTGAAGCTTTCTTT. Encoded protein: CASSIQAQVNTEAFF. Full variable domain (remainder filled in from reference TRBV19 and TRBJ1-1): DGGITQSPKYLFRKEGQNVTLSCEQNLNHDAMYWYRQDPGQGLRLIYYSQIVNDFQKGDIAEGYSVSREKKESFPLTVTSAQKNPTAFYLCASSIQAQVNTEAFFGQGTRLTVV.

The chain has TRBV3-1 (or the pseudogene TRBV3-2) and TRBJ1-1; D call uncertain. V lost 1 base to trimming and J lost 4 bases, with 7 bases between them. From germline, CDR1 is LGHDT and CDR2 YNNKEL (reference sequence). The CDR3 contains 13 residues. The CDR3 region has the DNA TGTGCCAGCAGCCAAGTTCACGGCACTGAAGCTTTCTTT. Translation gives CASSQVHGTEAFF.

This rearrangement joins TRBV5-1 to TRBJ2-3; TRBD1 aligns across 10 bases. V trimming: 0 bases; J trimming: 5 bases; junction bases outside the gene matches: 12. Germline loops: CDR1 SGHRS, CDR2 YFSETQ. The CDR3 runs to 18 residues. DNA of the CDR3: TGCGCCAGCAGCTTGGGCCCAAAGACAGGGGGCACAAGAGATACGCAGTATTTT. Its translation: CASSLGPKTGGTRDTQYF.

The V and J genes are TRBV29-1 and TRBJ1-1; possible D gene TRBD1, 5 bases. The CDR3 is made up of 13 amino acids. The V end lost 4 bases, the J end lost 2 bases, and 11 bases lay between the germline ends. From germline, CDR1 is SQVTM and CDR2 ANQGSEA. The CDR3 DNA sequence: TGCAGCGTTGCCAGGGATTCAAACACTGAAGCTTTCTTT. This translates into CSVARDSNTEAFF.

This clone was detected once. The CDR3 sequence: CASSLVPGYEQYF. DNA of the CDR3: TGTGCCAGCAGCTTGGTTCCCGGGTACGAGCAGTACTTC. The rearrangement joins TRBV5-5 to TRBJ2-7; D gene uncertain. The germline CDR1 and CDR2 sequences are SGHKS and YYEKEE (reference sequence). Trimming shortened V by 0 bases and J by 4 bases, and 8 bases separated the two germline ends. The CDR3 sequence is 13 residues long.

The chain has TRBV30 and TRBJ1-6; D might be TRBD1 (6 bases). Germline CDR1 is GTSNPN and CDR2 is SVGIG (reference sequence). This CDR3 contains 14 residues. V was shortened by 3 bases and J by 3 bases, with 9 bases between the two germline ends. In DNA, the CDR3 is TGTGCCTGGAGACCGACAGGCTATAATTCACCCCTCCACTTT. It is translated as CAWRPTGYNSPLHF.

The genes are TRBV27 and TRBJ1-6; D is unclear. V was cut by 0 bases and J by 10 bases, with 13 bases left in between. The germline V gene encodes CDR1 MNHEY and CDR2 SMNVEV (reference sequence). This CDR3 has 15 amino acids. CDR3 bases: TGTGCCAGCAGTTTATCGCAGAGGGTGGTGTCACCCCTCCACTTT. Its translation: CASSLSQRVVSPLHF.

J is TRBJ1-3 and V is TRBV30; D ambiguous. Per germline, CDR1 GTSNPN and CDR2 SVGIG (reference sequence). V gave up 4 bases and J gave up 3 bases, with 13 bases separating them. This CDR3 is 14 amino acids long. CDR3: CAWITVYGGNTIYF. The CDR3 nucleotides read TGTGCCTGGATAACAGTCTACGGTGGAAACACCATATATTTT.

In its sample, this clone was seen a few times. The V gene is TRBV9, the J gene TRBJ2-1; 8 positions agree with TRBD1. J was trimmed by 2 bases and V by 0 bases; bases with no gene match: 1. CDR1 and CDR2 (germline): SGDLS, YYNGEE. CDR3 length: 15 amino acids. In DNA, the CDR3 is TGTGCCAGCAGCGTAGAACAGGGGGCCTACAATGAGCAGTTCTTC. Its protein is CASSVEQGAYNEQFF. Based on the CDR3 plus reference TRBV9 and TRBJ2-1, the full variable domain is DSGVTQTPKHLITATGQRVTLRCSPRSGDLSVYWYQQSLDQGLQFLIQYYNGEERAKGNILERFSAQQFPDLHSELNLSSLELGDSALYFCASSVEQGAYNEQFFGPGTRLTVL.

This chain uses TRBV27 with TRBJ1-2, with 7 nucleotides matching TRBD1. V gave up 8 bases and J gave up 7 bases; unmatched junction bases: 10. Germline V gene data show CDR1 as MNHEY and CDR2 as SMNVEV (reference sequence). This CDR3 comprises 13 residues. The CDR3 is CASGGAGGGGYTF. The CDR3 DNA reads as TGTGCCAGCGGAGGGGCAGGGGGAGGTGGCTACACCTTC.

In DNA form, the CDR3 reads TGTGCCAGCAGCCCCCCCCCGGCAGGGTCCTACACCGGGGAGCTGTTTTTT. It codes for CASSPPPAGSYTGELFF. V is TRBV5-4 and J is TRBJ2-2, with a tentative D call TRBD1 (5 bases). The CDR3 consists of 17 residues. Germline CDR1 reads SGHNT; CDR2 reads YYREEE (reference sequence). The ends were cut back, 4 bases at V and 3 bases at J, with 19 bases in the middle.

V usage is TRBV27 and J usage is TRBJ1-2, with 10 bases aligning to TRBD1. After removal of 8 bases from V and 3 bases from J, the junction contained 6 bases not matched to a gene. There are 14 residues in the CDR3. Germline V gives CDR1 MNHEY, CDR2 SMNVEV (reference sequence). CDR3 in amino acids: CASARDRGDYGYTF. The CDR3 DNA reads as TGTGCCAGCGCCCGGGACAGGGGAGACTATGGCTACACCTTC.

The chain is built from TRBV7-8 and TRBJ2-7; 8 bases line up with TRBD1. The CDR3 covers 15 residues. In germline, CDR1 is SGHVS, CDR2 FQNEAQ. The V and J ends lost 5 bases and 2 bases, in that order; junction bases with no gene match: 8. The CDR3 region is CASSIGQGWAYEQYF. The CDR3 DNA is TGTGCCAGCAGCATTGGACAGGGATGGGCCTACGAGCAGTACTTC. The full variable domain, completed using reference TRBV7-8 and TRBJ2-7, is GAGVSQSPRYKVAKRGQDVALRCDPISGHVSLFWYQQALGQGPEFLTYFQNEAQLDKSGLPSDRFFAERPEGSVSTLKIQRTQQEDSAVYLCASSIGQGWAYEQYFGPGTRLTVT.

V is TRBV6-5 and J is TRBJ2-7; 9 positions match TRBD2. The germline gives CDR1 MNHEY, CDR2 SVGAGI. This CDR3 has 15 amino acids. The V and J ends lost 6 bases and 0 bases, in that order; junction bases with no gene match: 6. As DNA, the CDR3 is TGTGCCAGCAGCCTCAAGCGGGGGGACTCCTACGAGCAGTACTTC. It translates to CASSLKRGDSYEQYF.

As for this clone: At the DNA level, this CDR3 is encoded by other sequences in the same sample as well. The gene calls are TRBV4-1 and TRBJ2-7, with TRBD1 matching 8 bases. The CDR3 has 14 amino acids. Germline CDR1 is MGHRA and CDR2 is YSYEKL. J was trimmed by 0 bases and V by 4 bases; bases with no gene match: 2. CDR3 coding DNA: TGCGCCAGCAGCCCGGGACAGGCCTCCTACGAGCAGTACTTC. Translation: CASSPGQASYEQYF.

J is TRBJ2-7 and V is TRBV30; D remains ambiguous. CDR1 and CDR2 (germline): GTSNPN, SVGIG (reference sequence). The CDR3 loop spans 12 amino acids. V was trimmed by 2 bases and J by 5 bases, leaving 10 bases between them. The CDR3 spells CAWSPLLDEQYF. CDR3 coding DNA: TGTGCCTGGAGTCCACTACTTGACGAGCAGTACTTC. The full variable domain, its missing parts supplied by reference TRBV30 and TRBJ2-7, is SQTIHQWPATLVQPVGSPLSLECTVEGTSNPNLYWYRQAAGRGLQLLFYSVGIGQISSEVPQNLSASRPQDRQFILSSKKLLLSDSGFYLCAWSPLLDEQYFGPGTRLTVT.

This clone has just a few counts. V and J are TRBV30 and TRBJ1-6, with D hard to call. The germline V and J ends were trimmed by 5 bases and 10 bases, with 15 bases remaining between them. Germline CDR1 GTSNPN, CDR2 SVGIG (reference sequence). The CDR3 sequence is 13 residues long. The CDR3 DNA reads as TGTGCCTGGGCCCCGACCCTCGGGTCACCCCTCCACTTT. This encodes CAWAPTLGSPLHF.

A single count supports this clone. This chain joins TRBV6-5 and TRBJ2-7; 7 nucleotides align to TRBD1. The germline V gene has CDR1 MNHEY and CDR2 SVGAGI. CDR3 size: 14 residues. Trimming removed 10 bases from V and 4 bases from J; junction bases left unmatched: 13. This CDR3 is CATIGQEKGYEQYF. The CDR3 DNA sequence: TGTGCCACCATCGGACAGGAAAAGGGGTACGAGCAGTACTTC.

The V call is TRBV11-2, the J call TRBJ2-2; tentatively, D is TRBD1 or TRBD2 (6 bases each). Trimming shortened V by 4 bases and J by 4 bases, and 10 bases separated the two germline ends. The germline V gene has CDR1 SGHAT and CDR2 FQNNGV. This CDR3 is built from 14 residues. The DNA of the CDR3 is TGTGCCAGCAGCTCAGAGGGGGGCACCGGGGAGCTGTTTTTT. This codes for CASSSEGGTGELFF.

V and J are TRBV7-8 and TRBJ2-7; D is undetermined. CDR1 is SGHVS and CDR2 is FQNEAQ in the germline V gene. The ends were cut back, 3 bases at V and 1 base at J, with 7 bases in the middle. The CDR3 covers 13 residues. CDR3 region: CASSLGISYEQYF. The CDR3 bases are TGTGCCAGCAGCTTGGGCATTTCCTACGAGCAGTACTTC. The variable domain in full, with the rest retrieved from reference TRBV7-8 and TRBJ2-7, is GAGVSQSPRYKVAKRGQDVALRCDPISGHVSLFWYQQALGQGPEFLTYFQNEAQLDKSGLPSDRFFAERPEGSVSTLKIQRTQQEDSAVYLCASSLGISYEQYFGPGTRLTVT.